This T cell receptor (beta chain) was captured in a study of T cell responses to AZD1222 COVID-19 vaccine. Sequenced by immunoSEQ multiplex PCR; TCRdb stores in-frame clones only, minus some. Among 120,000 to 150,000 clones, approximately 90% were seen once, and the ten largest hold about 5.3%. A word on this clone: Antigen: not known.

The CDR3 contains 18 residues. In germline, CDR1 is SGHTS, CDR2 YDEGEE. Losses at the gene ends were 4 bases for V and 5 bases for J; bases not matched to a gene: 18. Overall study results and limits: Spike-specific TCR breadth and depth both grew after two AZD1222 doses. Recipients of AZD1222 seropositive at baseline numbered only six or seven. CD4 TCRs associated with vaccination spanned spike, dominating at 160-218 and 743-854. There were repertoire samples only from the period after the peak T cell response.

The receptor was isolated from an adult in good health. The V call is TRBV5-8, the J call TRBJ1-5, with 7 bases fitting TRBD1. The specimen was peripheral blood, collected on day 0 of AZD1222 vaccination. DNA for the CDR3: TGTGCCAGCAGCCCGACAGGGTTTACGCGCTTAGTCCATCAGCCCCAGCATTTT. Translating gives CASSPTGFTRLVHQPQHF.